The clone carrying this T cell receptor (beta chain) has ten or more counts. Antigen unknown. The CDR3 is made up of 14 amino acids. CDR1 is SGHTA and CDR2 is FQGNSA in the germline V gene. With 5 bases removed from V and 2 bases from J, the gap between germline ends came to 11 bases. The study included ophthalmopathy patients with Clinical Activity Score at least 3, NOSPECS grade at least 4 and duration under 3 months. It was uncontrolled infection, other autoimmune disease, pregnancy or lactation that excluded patients. Diagnosis rested on symptoms, serum thyroxine and TRAb, thyroid ultrasound, and orbital computed tomography. Researchers amplified the TCR beta CDR3 regions from RNA transcripts. When the TCR CDR3 underwent first-round RT-PCR, the HTBI primer set was used. Each CDR3 protein is one row after TCRdb ran MiXCR on the multiplex PCR reads. The sample includes roughly 530,000 distinct CDR3 sequences, about a sixth of them seen just once.

These data come from a study of T cells in Graves' hyperthyroidism and ophthalmopathy. Study results and limitations: In the analysis, a 13 V-J model separated ophthalmopathy from stable hyperthyroidism.

The chain is built from TRBV7-2 and TRBJ2-3, with D perhaps matching TRBD2 (5 bases). The sample comprised blood. This clonotype was sampled from a woman under 30 with Graves' ophthalmopathy. Here the CDR3 reads CASSPAAHTDTQYF. The CDR3, as DNA: TGTGCCAGCAGCCCAGCGGCTCACACAGATACGCAGTATTTT.